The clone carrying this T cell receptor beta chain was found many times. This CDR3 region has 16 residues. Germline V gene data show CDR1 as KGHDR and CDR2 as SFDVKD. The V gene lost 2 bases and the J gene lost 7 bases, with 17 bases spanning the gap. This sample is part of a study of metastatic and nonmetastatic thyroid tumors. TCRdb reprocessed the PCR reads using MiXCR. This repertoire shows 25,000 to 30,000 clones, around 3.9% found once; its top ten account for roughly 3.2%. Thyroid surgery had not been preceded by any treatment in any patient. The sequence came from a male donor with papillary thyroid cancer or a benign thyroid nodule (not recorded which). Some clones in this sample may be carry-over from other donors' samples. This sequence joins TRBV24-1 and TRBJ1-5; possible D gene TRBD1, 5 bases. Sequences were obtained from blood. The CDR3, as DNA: TGTGCCACCAGTGATTCCCGGGGGGGGGTAGGCCAGCCCCAGCATTTT. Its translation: CATSDSRGGVGQPQHF.